These 3 T cell receptor beta chains were all obtained from the same sample, sequenced in a study of breast tumors, draining lymph nodes, adjacent tissues. TCRdb re-derived calls from the multiplex PCR reads in MiXCR, one entry per CDR3 protein. This table has 250,000 or so distinct CDR3 sequences, over 25% appearing once. Samples came from axillary lymph nodes draining the breast cancer. The sample consisted of axillary lymph node tissue. The receptors were gathered from a female donor with breast cancer. Some clones in this sample may be carry-over from other donors' samples.

The rearrangement uses TRBV30 and TRBJ2-5; D call uncertain. The CDR3 is 20 amino acids. The germline V gene encodes CDR1 GTSNPN and CDR2 SVGIG (reference sequence). V gave up 5 bases and J gave up 0 bases, with 31 bases separating them. CDR3 region: CAWSPNRRCSHRPYQETQYF. CDR3 DNA sequence: TGTGCCTGGTCCCCGAACCGAAGGTGTAGCCATAGACCGTACCAAGAGACCCAGTACTTC.

On this clonotype itself: This may stem from a read error, because a much larger clone lies one nucleotide away. V is TRBV6-5 and J is TRBJ2-5, with 7 bases matching TRBD1. Trimming removed 5 bases from V and 2 bases from J; junction bases left unmatched: 5. Germline CDR1 is MNHEY and CDR2 is SVGAGI. The CDR3 runs 14 residues. In DNA form, the CDR3 reads TGTGCCAGCAGTCACCGGGACAGACAAGAGACCCAGTACTTC. Protein sequence: CASSHRDRQETQYF.

With respect to this clonotype: Since a much larger clone is just one base distant, this may be a read error. The conserved closing phenylalanine or tryptophan is absent in this CDR3, likely reflecting a read error. This chain joins TRBV30 and TRBJ1-2; 7 bases line up with TRBD1. J was trimmed by 8 bases and V by 2 bases; bases with no gene match: 8. CDR3 length equals 13 residues. Germline V gene sequence: CDR1 GTSNPN, CDR2 SVGIG (reference sequence). DNA for the CDR3: TGTGCCTGGAGTCTTACCCACAGGGGCGGCTACACCCTC. Protein: CAWSLTHRGGYTL.